A selection of T cell receptor beta chains follows, all from one sample in a study of CD8 T cells in ankylosing spondylitis. MiXCR, applied by TCRdb to the 5' RACE reads, yields one record per CDR3 protein. The sample carries about 350,000 distinct CDR3 sequences, 20% to 25% recorded once. The sequenced sample consisted of blood, either unsorted or a sorted T cell fraction (not recorded which). The receptors originated from a male donor with ankylosing spondylitis or in good health (not recorded which). The CDR3 runs from the conserved cysteine through the conserved F or W. The D gene is left open where the match is weak. The size of a clone is reported for some rows only, either as once, few or many, or as a class for expanded clones.

CDR3aa: CASSQDRSGGAYEQYF
CDR3nt: TGTGCCAGCAGCCAAGATCGAAGCGGGGGGGCCTACGAGCAGTACTTC
v_gene: TRBV4-2
j_gene: TRBJ2-7
abundance: .
d_gene: TRBD2

CDR3aa: CASSYSGGSSDYGYTF
CDR3nt: TGTGCCAGCAGTTACTCTGGGGGGTCGTCGGACTATGGCTACACCTTC
v_gene: TRBV6-5
j_gene: TRBJ1-2
abundance: .
d_gene: .

CDR3aa: CSASSGSPYEQYF
CDR3nt: TGCAGTGCTAGTTCCGGGTCGCCCTACGAGCAGTACTTC
v_gene: TRBV20-1
j_gene: TRBJ2-7
abundance: few
d_gene: .

CDR3aa: CASSGGVFSSYNEQFF
CDR3nt: TGTGCCAGTAGCGGGGGGGTCTTCAGCTCCTACAATGAGCAGTTCTTC
v_gene: TRBV19
j_gene: TRBJ2-1
abundance: .
d_gene: TRBD2

CDR3aa: CATSRSGQLANNEQFF
CDR3nt: TGTGCCACCAGCAGATCGGGACAGCTAGCTAACAATGAGCAGTTCTTC
v_gene: TRBV15
j_gene: TRBJ2-1
abundance: few
d_gene: TRBD1

CDR3aa: CASSPAAASGGLRETQYF
CDR3nt: TGCGCCAGCAGCCCCGCGGCGGCCTCGGGGGGTTTGAGAGAGACCCAGTACTTC
v_gene: TRBV4-1
j_gene: TRBJ2-5
abundance: .
d_gene: TRBD2

CDR3aa: CASSLMSWGGEKETQYF
CDR3nt: TGTGCCAGCAGTCTTATGAGTTGGGGCGGAGAGAAAGAGACCCAGTACTTC
v_gene: TRBV6-2/TRBV6-3
j_gene: TRBJ2-5
abundance: .
d_gene: .

CDR3aa: CAWSVLGGYEQYF
CDR3nt: TGTGCCTGGAGTGTACTAGGGGGCTACGAGCAGTACTTC
v_gene: TRBV30
j_gene: TRBJ2-7
abundance: .
d_gene: .

CDR3aa: CSAREGQTDQETQYF
CDR3nt: TGCAGTGCTAGAGAGGGACAGACTGACCAAGAGACCCAGTACTTC
v_gene: TRBV20-1
j_gene: TRBJ2-5
abundance: .
d_gene: TRBD1

CDR3aa: CAIGPGLSLTYEQYF
CDR3nt: TGTGCCATCGGCCCCGGGCTGAGCTTAACCTACGAGCAGTACTTC
v_gene: TRBV4-2
j_gene: TRBJ2-7
abundance: .
d_gene: .

CDR3aa: CASSPSWTGPEQYF
CDR3nt: TGTGCCAGCAGCCCTTCCTGGACAGGGCCCGAGCAGTACTTC
v_gene: TRBV7-6
j_gene: TRBJ2-7
abundance: .
d_gene: TRBD1

CDR3aa: CSARGSSWTGKTEAFF
CDR3nt: TGCAGTGCTAGAGGTAGCAGCTGGACGGGTAAGACTGAAGCTTTCTTT
v_gene: TRBV20-1
j_gene: TRBJ1-1
abundance: .
d_gene: .

CDR3aa: CASSTYNEQFF
CDR3nt: TGTGCCAGCAGTACTTACAATGAGCAGTTCTTC
v_gene: TRBV12-3/TRBV12-4
j_gene: TRBJ2-1
abundance: many
d_gene: .

CDR3aa: CASSPAGRTQETQYF
CDR3nt: TGTGCCAGCAGCCCGGCGGGGCGGACCCAAGAGACCCAGTACTTC
v_gene: TRBV5-5
j_gene: TRBJ2-5
abundance: .
d_gene: .

CDR3aa: CAWSVGSDEQFF
CDR3nt: TGTGCCTGGAGTGTAGGGTCGGATGAGCAGTTCTTC
v_gene: TRBV30
j_gene: TRBJ2-1
abundance: .
d_gene: .

CDR3aa: CASSKGGTRPQHF
CDR3nt: TGTGCCAGTAGTAAAGGCGGGACGCGGCCCCAGCATTTT
v_gene: TRBV19
j_gene: TRBJ1-5
abundance: few
d_gene: .

CDR3aa: CASSLRGPNSPLHF
CDR3nt: TGTGCCAGCAGTTTAAGGGGACCCAATTCACCCCTCCACTTT
v_gene: TRBV27
j_gene: TRBJ1-6
abundance: few
d_gene: .

CDR3aa: CASSRTSGAYNEQFF
CDR3nt: TGTGCCAGCAGTCGGACTAGCGGGGCTTACAATGAGCAGTTCTTC
v_gene: TRBV27
j_gene: TRBJ2-1
abundance: many
d_gene: TRBD2

CDR3aa: CASSEWGSGYGYTF
CDR3nt: TGTGCCAGCAGTGAATGGGGTTCCGGCTATGGCTACACCTTC
v_gene: TRBV25-1
j_gene: TRBJ1-2
abundance: .
d_gene: .

CDR3aa: CASSYGQGLEQYF
CDR3nt: TGTGCCAGCAGTTATGGACAGGGGTTAGAGCAGTACTTC
v_gene: TRBV12-3/TRBV12-4
j_gene: TRBJ2-7
abundance: .
d_gene: TRBD1

CDR3aa: CASSPRGPEETQYF
CDR3nt: TGTGCCAGCAGTCCCAGGGGCCCCGAAGAGACCCAGTACTTC
v_gene: TRBV12-3/TRBV12-4
j_gene: TRBJ2-5
abundance: few
d_gene: .

CDR3aa: CASGGVEQFF
CDR3nt: TGTGCCAGCGGGGGGGTTGAGCAGTTCTTC
v_gene: TRBV12-3/TRBV12-4
j_gene: TRBJ2-1
abundance: .
d_gene: TRBD2

CDR3aa: CASSLSASGGEQFF
CDR3nt: TGTGCCAGCTCCCTATCCGCCTCCGGGGGTGAGCAGTTCTTC
v_gene: TRBV18
j_gene: TRBJ2-1
abundance: .
d_gene: .

CDR3aa: CSARGFITDTQYF
CDR3nt: TGCAGTGCTAGGGGGTTTATCACAGATACGCAGTATTTT
v_gene: TRBV20-1
j_gene: TRBJ2-3
abundance: few
d_gene: .

CDR3aa: CSVEEDLKNIQYF
CDR3nt: TGCAGCGTTGAAGAGGACCTCAAAAACATTCAGTACTTC
v_gene: TRBV29-1
j_gene: TRBJ2-4
abundance: .
d_gene: .

CDR3aa: CSARIGRLAQEETQYF
CDR3nt: TGCAGTGCGCGAATCGGCCGTCTAGCTCAAGAGGAGACCCAGTACTTC
v_gene: TRBV20-1
j_gene: TRBJ2-5
abundance: few
d_gene: .

CDR3aa: CASSKAGQGTETQYF
CDR3nt: TGTGCCAGCAGCAAGGCGGGACAGGGGACAGAGACCCAGTACTTC
v_gene: TRBV21-1
j_gene: TRBJ2-5
abundance: .
d_gene: .

CDR3aa: CAISPALGELFF
CDR3nt: TGTGCCATCAGCCCCGCCCTCGGGGAGCTGTTTTTT
v_gene: TRBV10-3
j_gene: TRBJ2-2
abundance: few
d_gene: .

CDR3aa: CASSDTSGGGTDTQYF
CDR3nt: TGTGCCAGCAGTGATACTAGCGGGGGTGGCACAGATACGCAGTATTTT
v_gene: TRBV12-3/TRBV12-4
j_gene: TRBJ2-3
abundance: few
d_gene: TRBD2